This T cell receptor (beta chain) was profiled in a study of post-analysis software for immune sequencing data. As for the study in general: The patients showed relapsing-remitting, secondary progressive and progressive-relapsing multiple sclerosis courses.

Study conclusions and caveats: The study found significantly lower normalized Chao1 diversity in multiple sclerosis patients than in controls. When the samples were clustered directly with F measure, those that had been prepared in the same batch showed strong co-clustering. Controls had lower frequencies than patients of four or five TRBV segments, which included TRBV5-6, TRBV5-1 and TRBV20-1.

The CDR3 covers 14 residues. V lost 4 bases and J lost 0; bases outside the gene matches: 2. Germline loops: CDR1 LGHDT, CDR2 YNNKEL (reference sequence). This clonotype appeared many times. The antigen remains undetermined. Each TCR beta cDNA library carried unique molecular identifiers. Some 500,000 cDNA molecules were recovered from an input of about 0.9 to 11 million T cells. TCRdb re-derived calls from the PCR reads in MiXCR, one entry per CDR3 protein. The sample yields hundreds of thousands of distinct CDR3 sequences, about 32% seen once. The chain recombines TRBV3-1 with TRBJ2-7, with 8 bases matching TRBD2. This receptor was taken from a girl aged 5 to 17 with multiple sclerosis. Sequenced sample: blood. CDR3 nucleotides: TGTGCCAGCAGCCCACTAGCGGACTCCTACGAGCAGTACTTC. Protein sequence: CASSPLADSYEQYF.